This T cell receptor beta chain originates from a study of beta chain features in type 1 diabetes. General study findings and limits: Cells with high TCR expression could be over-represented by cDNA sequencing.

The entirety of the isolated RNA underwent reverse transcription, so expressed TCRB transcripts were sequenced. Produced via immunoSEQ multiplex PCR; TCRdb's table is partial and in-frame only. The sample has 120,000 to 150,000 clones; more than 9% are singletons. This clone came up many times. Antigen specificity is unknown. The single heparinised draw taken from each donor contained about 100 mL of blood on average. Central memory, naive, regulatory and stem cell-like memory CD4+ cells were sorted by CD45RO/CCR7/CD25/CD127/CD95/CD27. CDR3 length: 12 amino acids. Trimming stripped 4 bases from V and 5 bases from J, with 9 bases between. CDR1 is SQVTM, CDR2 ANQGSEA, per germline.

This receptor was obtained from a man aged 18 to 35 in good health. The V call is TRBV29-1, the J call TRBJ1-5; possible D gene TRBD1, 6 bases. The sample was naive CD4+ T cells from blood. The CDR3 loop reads CSVGAGDQPQHF. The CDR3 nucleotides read TGCAGCGTTGGTGCAGGGGATCAGCCCCAGCATTTT.